This TCR beta chain was documented in a study of regulatory and conventional T cells in RAG deficiency. Only in-frame clones appear in the TCRdb table, and some are missing; sequencing was by immunoSEQ multiplex PCR. The profile shows 25,000 to 30,000 clones, roughly 95% of them singletons. The germline V gene encodes CDR1 MNHEY and CDR2 SMNVEV (reference sequence). This CDR3 has 12 amino acids. Germline trimming cut 11 bases from V and 4 bases from J; bases unmatched to any gene: 5. Genomic DNA came from blood conventional CD4+ T cells gated CD25-low CD127-high. The same data also contributed to another study, on regulatory T cells. From that paper: The PCR used 52 TRBV and 13 TRBJ primers.

The chain recombines TRBV27 with TRBJ2-3; 8 positions agree with TRBD2. The clonotype was recovered from a human donor in good health. The sequenced sample consisted of CD25- CD4+ T cells sorted from blood. CDR3: CAPGGSSDTQYF. The CDR3 DNA reads as TGTGCCCCGGGAGGGTCGTCAGATACGCAGTATTTT.